Sequencing of this T cell receptor beta chain was carried out in a study of OX40 agonist ivuxolimab in advanced cancers. Study-level background: The diagnoses of dose-escalation patients were hepatocellular carcinoma, melanoma, renal cell or head and neck cancer. The group had a mean age of about 60 years, ranged from 23 to 79, and was 82.7% male.

A remark on this clone: Its antigen is not known.

General study findings and limits: Low levels of normalized T-cell clonal expansion also appeared in some nonresponders. Which antigen the expanded peripheral T cells recognized is unknown.

Profiled with immunoSEQ multiplex PCR; TCRdb holds only in-frame clones, not every one. The repertoire holds 60,000 to 100,000 clones, about four fifths seen once, with 0.45% to 0.6% in the top ten. Trimming left V 7 bases short and J 1 base short, with 10 bases between. The germline V gene encodes CDR1 LNHDA and CDR2 SQIVND (reference sequence). This CDR3 is 13 amino acids long. V usage is TRBV19 and J usage is TRBJ1-2; D is undetermined. The sample in question was CD4+ or CD8+ T cells sorted from blood, obtained in a trial of the OX40 agonist ivuxolimab. This receptor was taken from an adult with an advanced solid tumor such as melanoma, head and neck, liver or kidney cancer. The CDR3 spells CASTSADNYGYTF. In DNA, the CDR3 is TGTGCCAGTACGTCTGCAGATAACTATGGCTACACCTTC.